The T cell receptor (beta chain) described here comes from a study of OX40 agonist ivuxolimab in advanced cancers. Overall study: Ivuxolimab, which patients received intravenously every 2 weeks, was dosed at 0.01 to 10 mg/kg. General study results and limits: CD4+ and CD8+ blood T cells expanded clonally by week 6 at 0.1 to 3.0 mg/kg.

There are 12 residues in the CDR3. Germline CDR1 and CDR2: SQVTM and ANQGSEA. V was clipped by 3 bases and J by 6 bases, with 11 bases between them. On this clone itself: Its specificity is unknown.

The method was immunoSEQ multiplex PCR; TCRdb's version includes in-frame clones alone and lacks a portion of them. The table lists more than 25,000 clones, around 85% of them singletons. This sequence originates from an adult with an advanced solid tumor such as melanoma, head and neck, liver or kidney cancer. Here the sequenced sample was CD4+ or CD8+ T cells sorted from blood, taken in a trial of the OX40 agonist ivuxolimab. The V gene is TRBV29-1, the J gene TRBJ1-2; a possible D gene is TRBD1 (5 bases). The CDR3 sequence: CSVDAQGDGYTF. The CDR3 region has the DNA TGCAGCGTTGATGCGCAGGGTGATGGCTACACCTTC.